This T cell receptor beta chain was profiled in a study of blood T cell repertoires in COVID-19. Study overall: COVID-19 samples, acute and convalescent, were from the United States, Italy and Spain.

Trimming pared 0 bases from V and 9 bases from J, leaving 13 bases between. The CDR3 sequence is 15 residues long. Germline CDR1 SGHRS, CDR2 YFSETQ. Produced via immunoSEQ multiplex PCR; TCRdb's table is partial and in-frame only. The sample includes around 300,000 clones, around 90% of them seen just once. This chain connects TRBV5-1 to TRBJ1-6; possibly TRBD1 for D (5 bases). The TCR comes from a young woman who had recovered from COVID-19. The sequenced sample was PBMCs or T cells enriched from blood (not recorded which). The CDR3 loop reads CASSLVGAGSSPLHF. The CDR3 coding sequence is TGCGCCAGCAGCTTGGTAGGGGCAGGGTCTTCACCCCTCCACTTT.